This TCR beta chain was recorded in a study of breast tumors, draining lymph nodes, adjacent tissues. TCRdb analysed the multiplex PCR reads with MiXCR anew, one entry per CDR3 protein. The sample includes some 110,000 distinct CDR3 sequences, more than 30% of them seen just once. Samples came from axillary lymph nodes draining the breast cancer. This clonotype has ten or more counts. Per the germline V gene, CDR1 is SGHTA and CDR2 is FQGNSA. V lost 4 bases and J lost 0, with 7 bases in between. The length of the CDR3 is 14 residues. The specimen sequenced was axillary lymph node tissue. This TCR was sampled from a female donor with breast cancer. Some clones in this sample may be carry-over from other donors' samples. This chain connects TRBV7-2 to TRBJ1-5, with no clear D. CDR3 region: CASSYWGSNQPQHF. CDR3 DNA sequence: TGTGCCAGCAGCTATTGGGGTAGCAATCAGCCCCAGCATTTT.